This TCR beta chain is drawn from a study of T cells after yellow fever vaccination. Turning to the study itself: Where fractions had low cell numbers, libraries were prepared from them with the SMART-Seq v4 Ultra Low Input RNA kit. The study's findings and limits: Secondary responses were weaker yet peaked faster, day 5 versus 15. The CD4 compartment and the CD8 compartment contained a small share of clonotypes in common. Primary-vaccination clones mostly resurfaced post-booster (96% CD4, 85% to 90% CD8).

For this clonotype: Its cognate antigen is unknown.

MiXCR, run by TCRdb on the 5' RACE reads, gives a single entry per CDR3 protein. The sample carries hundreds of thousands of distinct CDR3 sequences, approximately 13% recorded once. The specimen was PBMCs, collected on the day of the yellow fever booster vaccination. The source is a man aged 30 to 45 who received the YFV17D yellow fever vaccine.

DNA for the CDR3: TGTGCCAGCAGTGAAGTCACTAGCTTCGAGACCCAGTACTTC. This gives the protein CASSEVTSFETQYF. The rearrangement links TRBV6-1 to TRBJ2-5; D is perhaps TRBD2 (6 bases). The CDR3 is made up of 14 amino acids. The V gene lost 1 base and the J gene lost 5 bases, with 11 bases spanning the gap. Germline loops: CDR1 MNHNS, CDR2 SASEGT.